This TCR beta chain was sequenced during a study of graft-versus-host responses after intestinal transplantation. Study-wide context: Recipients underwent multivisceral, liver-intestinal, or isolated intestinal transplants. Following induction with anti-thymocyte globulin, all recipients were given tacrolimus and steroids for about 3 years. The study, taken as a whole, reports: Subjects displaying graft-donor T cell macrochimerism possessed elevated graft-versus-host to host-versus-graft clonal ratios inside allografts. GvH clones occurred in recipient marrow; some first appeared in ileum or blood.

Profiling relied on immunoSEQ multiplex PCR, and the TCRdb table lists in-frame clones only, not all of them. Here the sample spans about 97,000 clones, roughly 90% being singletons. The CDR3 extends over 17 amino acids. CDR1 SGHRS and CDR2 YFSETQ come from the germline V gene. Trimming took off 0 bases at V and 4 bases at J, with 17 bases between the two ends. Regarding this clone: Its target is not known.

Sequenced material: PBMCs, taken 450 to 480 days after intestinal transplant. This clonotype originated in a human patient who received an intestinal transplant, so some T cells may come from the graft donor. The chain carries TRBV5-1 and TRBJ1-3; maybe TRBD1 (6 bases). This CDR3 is CASSLGTVPTAGNTIYF. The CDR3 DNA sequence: TGCGCCAGCAGCTTGGGGACAGTCCCAACTGCCGGAAACACCATATATTTT.